The rows below give T cell receptor beta chains drawn from one sample of a study of blood T cell repertoires in COVID-19. Measured with immunoSEQ multiplex PCR; TCRdb has only the in-frame clones, and not every one. The sample records 200,000 to 250,000 clones, roughly 84% being singletons. Sequencing was carried out using peripheral blood. These receptors were taken from a young man with active or convalescent COVID-19. The CDR3 runs from the conserved cysteine through the conserved F or W. D genes are given only for firm matches.

J gene: TRBJ1-6
V gene: TRBV7-2
CDR3 length: 13
D gene: NA
CDR3 DNA: TGTGCCAGCGGTCGGGGGGCTAGTTCACCCCTCCACTTT
CDR3 protein: CASGRGASSPLHF

J gene: TRBJ2-7
V gene: TRBV5-1
CDR3 length: 15
D gene: NA
CDR3 DNA: TGCGCCAGCAGCTTGTTTCCGGGGTTTACCTACGAGCAGTACTTC
CDR3 protein: CASSLFPGFTYEQYF

J gene: TRBJ2-1
V gene: TRBV5-6
CDR3 length: 13
D gene: NA
CDR3 DNA: TGTGCCAGCAGCTTACAAGAACAGGGTGGGCAGTTCTTC
CDR3 protein: CASSLQEQGGQFF

J gene: TRBJ1-5
V gene: TRBV18
CDR3 length: 15
D gene: NA
CDR3 DNA: TGTGCCAGCTCACCCTCCGGGGGGGAGGGACAGCCCCAGCATTTT
CDR3 protein: CASSPSGGEGQPQHF

J gene: TRBJ2-2
V gene: TRBV30
CDR3 length: 15
D gene: NA
CDR3 DNA: TGTGCCTGGAGGGGGACAGCGGGCCGGACCGGGGAGCTGTTTTTT
CDR3 protein: CAWRGTAGRTGELFF

J gene: TRBJ1-4
V gene: TRBV3-1/TRBV3-2
CDR3 length: 13
D gene: NA
CDR3 DNA: TGTGCCAGCAGCCAAGTTGGAGGTGGAAAACTGTTTTTT
CDR3 protein: CASSQVGGGKLFF

J gene: TRBJ2-2
V gene: TRBV27
CDR3 length: 15
D gene: TRBD1
CDR3 DNA: TGTGCCAGCAGTTTTGGACAGGCGCACACCGGGGAGCTGTTTTTT
CDR3 protein: CASSFGQAHTGELFF

J gene: TRBJ1-5
V gene: TRBV2
CDR3 length: 13
D gene: TRBD1
CDR3 DNA: TGTGCCAGCAGAACCCGACAGGGTCAGCCCCAGCATTTT
CDR3 protein: CASRTRQGQPQHF

J gene: TRBJ2-3
V gene: TRBV7-2
CDR3 length: 19
D gene: TRBD2
CDR3 DNA: TGTGCCAGCAGCTTTTCCGGGACTAGCGGGGGCCAAGGGCGTTCGACGCAGTATTTT
CDR3 protein: CASSFSGTSGGQGRSTQYF

J gene: TRBJ1-6
V gene: TRBV9
CDR3 length: 15
D gene: NA
CDR3 DNA: TGTGCCAGCAGCGAACAGGATCTCAATAATTCACCCCTCCACTTT
CDR3 protein: CASSEQDLNNSPLHF

J gene: TRBJ2-1
V gene: TRBV6-5
CDR3 length: 16
D gene: NA
CDR3 DNA: TGTGCCAGCAGCTACTCTTCGGGGGGCGGGAACAATGAGCAGTTCTTC
CDR3 protein: CASSYSSGGGNNEQFF

J gene: TRBJ2-1
V gene: TRBV28
CDR3 length: 13
D gene: NA
CDR3 DNA: TGTGCCAGCAGTTTCCAGTTCGGGAATGAGCAGTTCTTC
CDR3 protein: CASSFQFGNEQFF